The 21 T cell receptor beta chains presented below share a single source sample, sequenced in a study of T cell responses to AZD1222 COVID-19 vaccine. The table came from immunoSEQ multiplex PCR; TCRdb's copy has only in-frame clones and leaves some out. The sample has approximately 150,000 clones, over 90% seen once. This specimen was peripheral blood, taken on day 0 of AZD1222 vaccination. These TCRs come from an adult in good health.

This CDR3 reads CASTPWGSEHTEAFF. The CDR3 DNA reads as TGTGCCAGTACTCCCTGGGGCTCTGAACACACTGAAGCTTTCTTT. V gene TRBV19 combines with J gene TRBJ1-1; perhaps TRBD1 as D (5 bases). The CDR3 is 15 residues long. Per the germline V gene, CDR1 is LNHDA and CDR2 is SQIVND (reference sequence). V dropped 7 bases and J dropped 3 bases, with 18 bases sitting between them.

The chain carries TRBV6-6 and TRBJ1-2; D is perhaps TRBD1 (6 bases). The CDR3 sequence is 13 residues long. V lost 6 bases and J 4 bases, leaving 12 bases between the germline ends. The germline gives CDR1 MNHNY, CDR2 SVGAGI (reference sequence). The CDR3 DNA reads TGTGCCAGCAGCCAACAGGGCACCTATGGCTACACCTTC. This encodes CASSQQGTYGYTF.

The V call is TRBV6-2 or TRBV6-3, the J call TRBJ1-4, with TRBD1 matching 7 bases. Germline-derived CDR1 and CDR2 are MNHEY and SVGEGT. With V trimmed by 4 bases and J by 3 bases, 5 bases remained unmatched. The CDR3 is 15 residues long. CDR3 nucleotide sequence: TGTGCCAGCAGTTCCCCCGGGACAGCTAATGAAAAACTGTTTTTT. It encodes CASSSPGTANEKLFF.

The V gene is TRBV5-1, the J gene TRBJ2-2; possibly TRBD2 for D (5 bases). The CDR3 length is 16 residues. V lost 0 bases, J lost 1 base, and 10 bases lay in between. Germline V lookup: CDR1 SGHRS, CDR2 YFSETQ. As DNA, the CDR3 is TGCGCCAGCAGCTTGGTCGGGGAAGGGAACACCGGGGAGCTGTTTTTT. Translated, it gives CASSLVGEGNTGELFF.

The gene calls are TRBV18 and TRBJ2-3; 8 bases are a match to TRBD2. CDR3 size: 16 residues. Germline CDR1 and CDR2: KGHSH and LQKENI. J lost 0 bases, V lost 2 bases, and 4 bases had no gene match. The CDR3 here is CASSPKLAASTDTQYF. The CDR3 DNA sequence: TGTGCCAGCTCACCAAAACTAGCGGCTAGCACAGATACGCAGTATTTT.

This sequence joins TRBV9 and TRBJ1-2; weak D call: TRBD1 (5 bases). Germline assignment: CDR1 SGDLS and CDR2 YYNGEE. The CDR3 extends over 15 amino acids. The V end was cut by 7 bases, the J end by 7 bases, with 23 bases between. The CDR3 DNA is TGTGCCAGCCGTTCTTCCTTGGGGGGGGATAGTGGCTACACCTTC. Protein product: CASRSSLGGDSGYTF. Based on the CDR3 plus reference TRBV9 and TRBJ1-2, the full variable domain is DSGVTQTPKHLITATGQRVTLRCSPRSGDLSVYWYQQSLDQGLQFLIQYYNGEERAKGNILERFSAQQFPDLHSELNLSSLELGDSALYFCASRSSLGGDSGYTFGSGTRLTVV.

The chain employs TRBV5-1 and TRBJ1-4; 7 bases are shared with TRBD1. The CDR3 extends over 15 amino acids. Germline lookup yields CDR1 SGHRS and CDR2 YFSETQ. J gave up 2 bases and V 4 bases, and 5 bases lay outside the gene matches. This CDR3 reads CASSNTGATNEKLFF. The CDR3 nucleotides are TGCGCCAGCAGCAACACAGGGGCGACTAATGAAAAACTGTTTTTT.

The chain employs TRBV6-5 and TRBJ2-1, with TRBD2 matching over 8 bases. There are 15 residues in the CDR3. The germline V gene has CDR1 MNHEY and CDR2 SVGAGI. Trimming cost V 5 bases and J 3 bases; bases outside gene matches: 6. CDR3 amino acids: CASSPSGSGYNEQFF. The CDR3 coding sequence is TGTGCCAGCAGTCCCAGCGGGAGCGGCTACAATGAGCAGTTCTTC.

V gene TRBV18 combines with J gene TRBJ1-5; D gene unclear. The CDR3 loop spans 14 amino acids. The germline V gene encodes CDR1 KGHSH and CDR2 LQKENI. V lost 6 bases and J 0 bases, leaving 9 bases between the germline ends. The CDR3 spells CASSRGHSNQPQHF. The CDR3 DNA follows: TGTGCCAGCTCTCGGGGTCATAGCAATCAGCCCCAGCATTTT. The whole variable domain, remainder taken from reference TRBV18 and TRBJ1-5, is NAGVMQNPRHLVRRRGQEARLRCSPMKGHSHVYWYRQLPEEGLKFMVYLQKENIIDESGMPKERFSAEFPKEGPSILRIQQVVRGDSAAYFCASSRGHSNQPQHFGDGTRLSIL.

CDR3 coding DNA: TGTGCCAGCAGTTTTAGGAGGGCCTCCTACGAGCAGTACTTC. It is translated as CASSFRRASYEQYF. The chain carries TRBV28 and TRBJ2-7, with D possibly matching TRBD2 (6 bases). V lost 3 bases and J 0 bases, leaving 9 bases between the germline ends. Germline V gene sequence: CDR1 MDHEN, CDR2 SYDVKM. The CDR3 extends over 14 amino acids.

V is TRBV5-1 and J is TRBJ1-5, with 9 bases lining up with TRBD1. The CDR3 is 14 residues long. In germline, CDR1 is SGHRS, CDR2 YFSETQ. V was clipped by 4 bases and J by 7 bases; unmatched bases: 6. The DNA of the CDR3 is TGCGCCAGCAGCGAAACAGGGGGCCCCCAGCCCCAGCATTTT. Residues: CASSETGGPQPQHF. The full variable domain, in which reference TRBV5-1 and TRBJ1-5 provide the parts outside the CDR3, is KAGVTQTPRYLIKTRGQQVTLSCSPISGHRSVSWYQQTPGQGLQFLFEYFSETQRNKGNFPGRFSGRQFSNSRSEMNVSTLELGDSALYLCASSETGGPQPQHFGDGTRLSIL.

The J gene is TRBJ2-1, the V gene TRBV5-8, with TRBD2 identical over 8 bases. This CDR3 has 17 amino acids. The germline V gene has CDR1 SGHTS and CDR2 YDEGEE. V shed 5 bases and J 4 bases; nucleotides not matched to a gene: 14. This chain's CDR3 is CASSPPLGLAGYNEQFF. The CDR3 bases are TGTGCCAGCAGTCCGCCCCTCGGGCTAGCGGGTTACAATGAGCAGTTCTTC.

This CDR3 is CASSPTATNEQFF. CDR3 DNA sequence: TGTGCCAGCAGCCCCACTGCTACCAATGAGCAGTTCTTC. The V and J genes are TRBV7-6 and TRBJ2-1; no clear D gene. CDR3 size: 13 residues. The V end was cut by 5 bases, the J end by 6 bases, with 11 bases between. Germline-derived CDR1 and CDR2 are SGHVS and FNYEAQ.

The rearrangement links TRBV4-3 to TRBJ2-4; D assignment may be TRBD1 or TRBD2 (5 bases each). V lost 4 bases and J 4 bases, leaving 20 bases between the germline ends. CDR1 is LGHNA and CDR2 is YSLEER in the germline V gene. This CDR3 is 17 amino acids long. CDR3 residues: CASSPSQTGTKKNIQYF. The DNA for the CDR3 is TGCGCCAGCAGCCCGAGCCAAACCGGGACGAAGAAAAACATTCAGTACTTC.

V gene TRBV9 combines with J gene TRBJ2-1; the D gene could be TRBD1 or TRBD2 (5 bases each). This CDR3 comprises 15 residues. Trimming shortened V by 6 bases and J by 2 bases, and 15 bases separated the two germline ends. Looked up from germline, CDR1 is SGDLS and CDR2 is YYNGEE. Here the CDR3 DNA reads TGTGCCAGCACCCTCGTGGGGGACCCCTACAATGAGCAGTTCTTC. It translates to CASTLVGDPYNEQFF. The whole variable domain, filled in from reference TRBV9 and TRBJ2-1, reads DSGVTQTPKHLITATGQRVTLRCSPRSGDLSVYWYQQSLDQGLQFLIQYYNGEERAKGNILERFSAQQFPDLHSELNLSSLELGDSALYFCASTLVGDPYNEQFFGPGTRLTVL.

This chain connects TRBV7-2 to TRBJ2-7, with a possible D match to TRBD2 (6 bases). This CDR3 contains 13 residues. In germline, CDR1 is SGHTA, CDR2 FQGNSA. The V and J ends lost 4 bases and 4 bases respectively, with 11 bases between them. Here the CDR3 DNA reads TGTGCCAGCAGCTCGGGACTTCAGTACGAGCAGTACTTC. Translation gives CASSSGLQYEQYF.

This clone was counted between two and nine times. The chain combines TRBV6-4 with TRBJ1-5; unclear D gene. Trimming left V 3 bases short and J 2 bases short, with 5 bases between. This CDR3 is built from 13 residues. In germline, CDR1 is MRHNA, CDR2 SNTAGT. CDR3 coding DNA: TGTGCCAGCAGTGAGACTGGCAATCAGCCCCAGCATTTT. Translation: CASSETGNQPQHF.

The J gene is TRBJ2-2, the V gene TRBV5-1; 14 nucleotides match TRBD2. J lost 7 bases, V lost 4 bases, and 9 bases had no gene match. This CDR3 has 17 residues. Germline CDR1 SGHRS, CDR2 YFSETQ. The CDR3 here is CASSAGTSGRRNGELFF. The CDR3 nucleotides read TGCGCCAGCAGCGCAGGGACTAGCGGGAGACGAAACGGGGAGCTGTTTTTT.

This chain uses TRBV5-6 with TRBJ1-1; maybe TRBD1 (5 bases). In germline, CDR1 is SGHDT, CDR2 YYEEEE. V gave up 4 bases and J gave up 0 bases, with 10 bases separating them. The CDR3 covers 14 residues. Here the CDR3 DNA reads TGTGCCAGCAGCCCCGGGGGGATGAACACTGAAGCTTTCTTT. This sequence encodes CASSPGGMNTEAFF.

The chain is built from TRBV30 and TRBJ1-6, with D possibly matching TRBD1 (6 bases). The CDR3 runs 14 residues. Looked up from germline, CDR1 is GTSNPN and CDR2 is SVGIG (reference sequence). Between the trimmed V and J ends, which lost 0 bases and 8 bases, there was a span of 11 bases. The CDR3: CAWSVRGLDSPLHF. The CDR3 DNA reads as TGTGCCTGGAGTGTCAGGGGTTTGGATTCACCCCTCCACTTT.

The chain couples TRBV5-1 to TRBJ2-3, with TRBD1 identical over 9 bases. The junction had 2 bases not matched to a gene; V was cut back by 0 bases and J by 3 bases. CDR1 SGHRS and CDR2 YFSETQ come from the germline V gene. The length of the CDR3 is 15 residues. CDR3 amino acids: CASSLDGQGTDTQYF. The CDR3 region has the DNA TGCGCCAGCAGCTTGGATGGACAGGGGACAGATACGCAGTATTTT. The full variable domain, rest sourced from reference TRBV5-1 and TRBJ2-3, is KAGVTQTPRYLIKTRGQQVTLSCSPISGHRSVSWYQQTPGQGLQFLFEYFSETQRNKGNFPGRFSGRQFSNSRSEMNVSTLELGDSALYLCASSLDGQGTDTQYFGPGTRLTVL.